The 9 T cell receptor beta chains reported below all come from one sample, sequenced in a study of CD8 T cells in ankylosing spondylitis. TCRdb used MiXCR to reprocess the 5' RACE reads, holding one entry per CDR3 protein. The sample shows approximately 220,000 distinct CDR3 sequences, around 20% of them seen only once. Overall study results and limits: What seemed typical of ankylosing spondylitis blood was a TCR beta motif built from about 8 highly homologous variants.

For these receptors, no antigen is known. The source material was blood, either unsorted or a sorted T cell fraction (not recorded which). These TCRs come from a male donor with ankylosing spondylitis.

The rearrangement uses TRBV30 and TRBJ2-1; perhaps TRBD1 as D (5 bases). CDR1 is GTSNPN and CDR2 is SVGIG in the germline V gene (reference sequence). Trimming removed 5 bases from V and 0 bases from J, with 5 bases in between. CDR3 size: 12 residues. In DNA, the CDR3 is TGTGCCTGGGACAGCTCCTACAATGAGCAGTTCTTC. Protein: CAWDSSYNEQFF.

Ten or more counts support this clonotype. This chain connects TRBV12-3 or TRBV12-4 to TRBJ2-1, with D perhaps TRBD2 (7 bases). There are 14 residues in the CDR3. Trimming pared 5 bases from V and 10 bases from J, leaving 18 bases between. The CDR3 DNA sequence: TGTGCCAGCAGTCCTCCTTGGGGGGGGCCGGAGCAGTTCTTC. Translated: CASSPPWGGPEQFF.

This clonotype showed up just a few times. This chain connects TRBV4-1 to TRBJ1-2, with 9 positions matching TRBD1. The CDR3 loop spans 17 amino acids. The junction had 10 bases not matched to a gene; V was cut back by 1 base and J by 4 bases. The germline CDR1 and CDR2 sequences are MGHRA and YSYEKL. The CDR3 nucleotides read TGCGCCAGCAGCCAAGGATCCGGGACAGGGAATATCTATGGCTACACCTTC. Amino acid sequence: CASSQGSGTGNIYGYTF.

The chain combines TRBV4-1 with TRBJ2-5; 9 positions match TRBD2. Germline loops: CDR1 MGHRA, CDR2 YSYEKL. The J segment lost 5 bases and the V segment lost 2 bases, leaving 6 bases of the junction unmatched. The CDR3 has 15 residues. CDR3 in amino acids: CASSQNIAGEETQYF. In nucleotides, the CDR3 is TGCGCCAGCAGCCAAAATATAGCGGGAGAGGAGACCCAGTACTTC.

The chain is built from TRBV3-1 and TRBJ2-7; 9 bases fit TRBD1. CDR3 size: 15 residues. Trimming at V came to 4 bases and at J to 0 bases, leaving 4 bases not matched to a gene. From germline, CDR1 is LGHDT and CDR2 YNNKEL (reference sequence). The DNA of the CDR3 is TGTGCCAGCAGCCCGAAGGGACAGGGCTCCTACGAGCAGTACTTC. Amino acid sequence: CASSPKGQGSYEQYF.

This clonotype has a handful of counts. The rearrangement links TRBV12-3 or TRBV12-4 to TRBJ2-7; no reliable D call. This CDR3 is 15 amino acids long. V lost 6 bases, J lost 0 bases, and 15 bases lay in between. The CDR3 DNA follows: TGTGCCAGCAGCCCAATCTTGACGGTCTCCTACGAGCAGTACTTC. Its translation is CASSPILTVSYEQYF.

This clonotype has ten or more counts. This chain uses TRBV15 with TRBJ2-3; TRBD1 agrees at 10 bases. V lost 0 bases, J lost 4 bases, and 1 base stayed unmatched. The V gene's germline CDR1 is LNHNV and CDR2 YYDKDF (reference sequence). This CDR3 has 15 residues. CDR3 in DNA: TGTGCCACCAGCAGAGAGGGACAGGGGTCAGATACGCAGTATTTT. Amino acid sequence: CATSREGQGSDTQYF.

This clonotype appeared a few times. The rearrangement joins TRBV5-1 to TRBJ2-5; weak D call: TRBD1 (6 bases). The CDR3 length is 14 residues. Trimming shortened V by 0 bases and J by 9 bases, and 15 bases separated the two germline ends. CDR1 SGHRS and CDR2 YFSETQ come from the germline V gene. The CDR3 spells CASSLEDSPRAQYF. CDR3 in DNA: TGCGCCAGCAGCTTGGAGGACAGCCCGAGGGCCCAGTACTTC.

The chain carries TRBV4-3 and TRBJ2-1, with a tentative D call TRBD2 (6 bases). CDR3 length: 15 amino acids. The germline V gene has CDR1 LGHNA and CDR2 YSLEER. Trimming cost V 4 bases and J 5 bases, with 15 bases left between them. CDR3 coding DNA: TGCGCCAGCAGCCGCCTCCTAGCGAATAACAATGAGCAGTTCTTC. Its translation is CASSRLLANNNEQFF.